The rows below give T cell receptor beta chains drawn from one sample of a study of cytomegalovirus exposure and HLA in healthy donors. Here immunoSEQ multiplex PCR was the method, and the copy in TCRdb shows in-frame clones only, minus some. The table includes 110,000 or so clones, around 88% detected once. The sequenced sample consisted of PBMCs. The receptors shown here come from a man aged 18 to 30 in good health and CMV-seronegative. Each CDR3 is given with its conserved first and last residue. D genes are given only for firm matches. Clone size is shown for a subset of rows, as once, few, many or a class of expanded clone.

abundance,d_gene,j_gene,v_gene,CDR3aa,CDR3nt
.,.,TRBJ1-5,TRBV10-3,CATADGTNQPQHF,TGTGCCACAGCGGACGGAACCAATCAGCCCCAGCATTTT
.,TRBD2,TRBJ2-1,TRBV18,CASSPRSGGASNEQFF,TGTGCCAGCTCACCACGGAGCGGGGGGGCTAGCAATGAGCAGTTCTTC
.,TRBD2,TRBJ2-1,TRBV6-4,CASSVSTSGGEEQFF,TGTGCCAGCAGTGTATCGACTAGCGGGGGGGAAGAGCAGTTCTTC
once,TRBD1,TRBJ1-2,TRBV6-6,CASTLTPGGARAGYTF,TGTGCCAGCACCCTCACCCCAGGGGGCGCGAGGGCTGGCTACACCTTC
.,TRBD2,TRBJ2-5,TRBV7-9,CASSLAGQAQYF,TGTGCCAGCAGCCTAGCGGGCCAGGCCCAGTACTTC
.,.,TRBJ2-1,TRBV7-7,CASSLQTGQYNEQFF,TGTGCCAGCAGCTTGCAAACCGGACAGTACAATGAGCAGTTCTTC
.,TRBD1,TRBJ2-5,TRBV15,CATSRGGQQETQYF,TGTGCCACCAGCAGAGGGGGACAGCAAGAGACCCAGTACTTC
medium-sized,.,TRBJ1-2,TRBV2,CASIGLLAAYYGYTF,TGTGCCAGCATAGGTTTGTTGGCGGCGTACTATGGCTACACCTTC
.,TRBD1,TRBJ2-7,TRBV5-1,CASSLASGQGRLGQNF,TGCGCCAGCAGCTTGGCATCCGGACAGGGTCGGTTGGGGCAGAACTTC
.,.,TRBJ1-1,TRBV2,CATPGGENTEAFF,TGTGCCACCCCTGGGGGGGAGAACACTGAAGCTTTCTTT
.,TRBD1,TRBJ1-2,TRBV5-1,CASTQGAADGYTF,TGCGCCAGCACCCAGGGGGCGGCGGATGGCTACACCTTC
.,.,TRBJ1-3,TRBV30,CAWSVPMSRSGNTIYF,TGTGCCTGGAGTGTCCCCATGAGTCGCTCTGGAAACACCATATATTTT
.,TRBD1,TRBJ1-1,TRBV19,CASSIVRYRGPNTEAFF,TGTGCCAGTAGTATAGTTAGGTACAGGGGGCCGAACACTGAAGCTTTCTTT
.,.,TRBJ1-1,TRBV30,CAWSSLMRVSEAFF,TGTGCCTGGAGTTCCCTAATGAGGGTATCTGAAGCTTTCTTT
.,TRBD1,TRBJ1-5,TRBV19,CASSPWTGPYSNQPQHF,TGTGCCAGTAGTCCATGGACAGGACCCTATAGCAATCAGCCCCAGCATTTT
few,.,TRBJ2-5,TRBV13,CASSQRSGLRGETQYF,TGTGCCAGCAGCCAGAGATCCGGACTACGAGGGGAGACCCAGTACTTC
.,TRBD1,TRBJ1-4,TRBV28,CASSLLQGGNEKLFF,TGTGCCAGCAGTTTATTACAGGGGGGTAATGAAAAACTGTTTTTT
.,.,TRBJ2-3,TRBV4-2,CASSQDHATIDTQYF,TGTGCCAGCAGCCAAGACCACGCGACAATAGATACGCAGTATTTT
.,TRBD1,TRBJ2-5,TRBV6-1,CASRETGAHRETQYF,TGTGCCAGCAGGGAGACAGGGGCGCATCGAGAGACCCAGTACTTC
.,TRBD2,TRBJ2-3,TRBV7-8,CASSPLAGVTDTQYF,TGTGCCAGCTCTCCCCTGGCGGGGGTGACAGATACGCAGTATTTT